This entry concerns a single T cell receptor beta chain. Sequenced by immunoSEQ multiplex PCR; TCRdb stores in-frame clones only, minus some. The profile shows about 38,000 clones, approximately 80% of them singletons. The CDR3 runs to 16 residues. The germline V gene encodes CDR1 LNHDA and CDR2 SQIVND (reference sequence). Trimming removed 3 bases at V and 4 bases at J, with 16 bases between. This entry belongs to a study of preoperative IRX-2 immunotherapy in early breast cancer. The treatment here: preoperative locoregional IRX-2 cytokine immunotherapy. Preoperative locoregional IRX-2 cytokine immunotherapy was tested in the phase Ib source study.

Sequencing used lymph node tissue, obtained after IRX-2 immunotherapy. The rearrangement uses TRBV19 and TRBJ2-1; D may match TRBD1 or TRBD2 (6 bases each). The receptor was isolated from a human donor with breast cancer. The CDR3 sequence: CASSMVGIGGYNEQFF. The DNA of the CDR3 is TGTGCCAGTAGTATGGTGGGGATAGGGGGGTACAATGAGCAGTTCTTC. The variable domain in full, completed from reference TRBV19 and TRBJ2-1, reads DGGITQSPKYLFRKEGQNVTLSCEQNLNHDAMYWYRQDPGQGLRLIYYSQIVNDFQKGDIAEGYSVSREKKESFPLTVTSAQKNPTAFYLCASSMVGIGGYNEQFFGPGTRLTVL.